This entry lists 25 T cell receptor beta chains sequenced from one sample in a study of radiation and T cells in renal cell carcinoma. This sample's time point: blood 2 weeks post-SBRT. Treatment reported: 15 Gy SBRT to primary tumor, nephrectomy 4 weeks later. Method: immunoSEQ multiplex PCR; TCRdb's copy keeps in-frame clones and lacks some. The table has 120,000 or so clones, 85% to 90% seen once. The sample here was blood, taken from a patient whose treatment included radiotherapy and nephrectomy. These TCRs come from a woman aged 70-85 years with renal cell carcinoma.

This chain connects TRBV9 to TRBJ1-2; D might be TRBD1 (5 bases). The CDR3 is 14 amino acids. CDR1 and CDR2 (germline): SGDLS, YYNGEE. V was cut by 0 bases and J by 2 bases, with 8 bases left in between. The DNA of the CDR3 is TGTGCCAGCAGCGTAGGCGGGACGAACTATGGCTACACCTTC. Translated: CASSVGGTNYGYTF.

The chain couples TRBV5-1 to TRBJ1-1; 9 bases fit TRBD1. V lost 3 bases, J lost 5 bases, and 5 bases stayed unmatched. Per the germline V gene, CDR1 is SGHRS and CDR2 is YFSETQ. The CDR3 totals 14 residues. The CDR3 coding sequence is TGCGCCAGCAGCTGGGGACAGGGATATACTGAAGCTTTCTTT. Translating gives CASSWGQGYTEAFF.

This chain uses TRBV11-1 with TRBJ1-2, with D perhaps TRBD1 (6 bases). The CDR3 has 13 residues. Germline lookup yields CDR1 SGHAT and CDR2 FQDESV (reference sequence). V was shortened by 4 bases and J by 1 base, with 7 bases between the two germline ends. The DNA of the CDR3 is TGTGCCAGCAGCTCCAGGGGTAACTATGGCTACACCTTC. It specifies CASSSRGNYGYTF. The whole variable domain, remainder taken from reference TRBV11-1 and TRBJ1-2, is EAEVAQSPRYKITEKSQAVAFWCDPISGHATLYWYRQILGQGPELLVQFQDESVVDDSQLPKDRFSAERLKGVDSTLKIQPAELGDSAMYLCASSSRGNYGYTFGSGTRLTVV.

The V and J genes are TRBV28 and TRBJ1-5; D is possibly TRBD1 (6 bases). The V end was cut by 3 bases, the J end by 5 bases, with 14 bases between. This CDR3 has 15 residues. Germline V gene data show CDR1 as MDHEN and CDR2 as SYDVKM. The CDR3 loop is CASSLGGQRDQPQHF. CDR3 DNA: TGTGCCAGCAGTTTGGGGGGACAAAGGGATCAGCCCCAGCATTTT.

The chain uses TRBV5-4 and TRBJ2-3; 7 positions agree with TRBD1. The CDR3 covers 13 residues. J gave up 2 bases and V 6 bases, and 3 bases lay outside the gene matches. CDR1 SGHNT and CDR2 YYREEE come from the germline V gene (reference sequence). The DNA for the CDR3 is TGTGCCAGCACGACAGGGATCACAGATACGCAGTATTTT. This sequence encodes CASTTGITDTQYF.

The DNA of the CDR3 is TGTGCCAGCAGGGCAGGGCAGTGGCAAGAGACCCAGTACTTC. Encoded protein: CASRAGQWQETQYF. V gene TRBV25-1 combines with J gene TRBJ2-5; TRBD1 is a possible D gene (5 bases). The germline V gene has CDR1 MGHDK and CDR2 SYGVNS. The CDR3 sequence is 14 residues long. The germline V and J ends were trimmed by 6 bases and 2 bases, with 13 bases remaining between them.

The chain couples TRBV5-8 to TRBJ1-6, with D possibly being TRBD1 (5 bases). CDR1 is SGHTS, CDR2 YDEGEE, per germline. V shed 4 bases and J shed 7 bases, with 15 bases lying between them. This CDR3 is 15 amino acids long. The CDR3 protein is CASSTSGTANSPLHF. CDR3 bases: TGTGCCAGCAGCACCTCCGGGACGGCGAATTCACCCCTCCACTTT.

The V and J genes are TRBV7-3 and TRBJ2-7; D is unclear. The CDR3 contains 14 residues. The germline V gene has CDR1 SGHTA and CDR2 FQGTGA. Trimming shortened V by 5 bases and J by 2 bases, and 13 bases separated the two germline ends. This CDR3 is CASSQNPRAYEQYF. CDR3 DNA sequence: TGTGCCAGCAGCCAAAATCCCAGAGCCTACGAGCAGTACTTC. The complete variable domain, with remaining parts taken from reference TRBV7-3 and TRBJ2-7, reads GAGVSQTPSNKVTEKGKYVELRCDPISGHTALYWYRQSLGQGPEFLIYFQGTGAADDSGLPNDRFFAVRPEGSVSTLKIQRTERGDSAVYLCASSQNPRAYEQYFGPGTRLTVT.

This chain joins TRBV5-1 and TRBJ2-7, with 9 bases fitting TRBD1. The trim removed 5 bases at V and 4 bases at J, leaving 7 bases unmatched. CDR3 length: 14 amino acids. The germline gives CDR1 SGHRS, CDR2 YFSETQ. CDR3 residues: CASRSGTGLYEQYF. CDR3 in DNA: TGCGCCAGCAGATCCGGGACAGGGCTATACGAGCAGTACTTC.

In its sample, this clone was seen once. This sequence joins TRBV5-4 and TRBJ1-2; 7 bases agree with TRBD1. Germline-derived CDR1 and CDR2 are SGHNT and YYREEE (reference sequence). CDR3 length: 15 amino acids. V lost 0 bases and J lost 4; bases outside the gene matches: 6. CDR3 coding DNA: TGTGCCAGCAGCTTGGAATTTGAGGGGGCCTATGGCTACACCTTC. Amino acids: CASSLEFEGAYGYTF. Complete variable domain (other parts from reference TRBV5-4 and TRBJ1-2): ETGVTQSPTHLIKTRGQQVTLRCSSQSGHNTVSWYQQALGQGPQFIFQYYREEENGRGNFPPRFSGLQFPNYSSELNVNALELDDSALYLCASSLEFEGAYGYTFGSGTRLTVV.

A single count supports this clone. The V call is TRBV4-1, the J call TRBJ2-7, with D possibly being TRBD2 (6 bases). V lost 1 base and J lost 6, with 10 bases in between. There are 13 residues in the CDR3. Germline assignment: CDR1 MGHRA and CDR2 YSYEKL. The CDR3 DNA is TGCGCCAGCAGCCAAGGGGACTCGGCCGAGCAGTACTTC. The encoded protein is CASSQGDSAEQYF.

The rearrangement uses TRBV28 and TRBJ1-5, with D tentatively TRBD1 (5 bases). Germline V CDR1 and CDR2: MDHEN, SYDVKM. V was trimmed by 10 bases and J by 16 bases, leaving 11 bases between them. The CDR3 contains 8 residues. CDR3 sequence reads: CATSGPHF. Written as DNA, the CDR3 is TGTGCCACCTCGGGGCCACATTTT.

The chain joins TRBV5-4 to TRBJ2-7; possible D gene TRBD2, 5 bases. Germline V gene sequence: CDR1 SGHNT, CDR2 YYREEE (reference sequence). The CDR3 consists of 12 residues. With 2 bases removed from V and 4 bases from J, the gap between germline ends came to 7 bases. This CDR3 reads CASSFRGYEQYF. The CDR3 region has the DNA TGTGCCAGCAGCTTTCGGGGTTACGAGCAGTACTTC.

This clone was detected only a few times. The chain has TRBV11-1 and TRBJ1-3; D may be TRBD1 (5 bases). CDR1 is SGHAT and CDR2 is FQDESV in the germline V gene (reference sequence). This CDR3 is built from 17 residues. The V end was cut by 2 bases, the J end by 4 bases, with 18 bases between. The CDR3 loop is CASSLSLGPAYGNTIYF. In DNA form, the CDR3 reads TGTGCCAGCAGCTTATCGCTGGGACCGGCTTACGGAAACACCATATATTTT.

This chain joins TRBV5-1 and TRBJ2-3; TRBD2 aligns across 12 bases. Germline V lookup: CDR1 SGHRS, CDR2 YFSETQ. The CDR3 is 16 residues long. V trimming: 4 bases; J trimming: 4 bases; junction bases outside the gene matches: 7. CDR3: CASSPTLAGGSDTQYF. DNA for the CDR3: TGCGCCAGCAGCCCCACACTAGCGGGGGGCTCAGATACGCAGTATTTT.

The rearrangement links TRBV5-1 to TRBJ1-2; 7 bases match TRBD1. Germline CDR1 reads SGHRS; CDR2 reads YFSETQ. The CDR3 spans 12 residues. Trimming took 0 bases from V and 12 from J; bases not matched to a gene: 5. As DNA, the CDR3 is TGCGCCAGCAGCTTGGGACAGGGAAGGGACACCTTC. It specifies CASSLGQGRDTF.

This chain uses TRBV7-2 with TRBJ1-5; D is unclear. The CDR3 extends over 16 amino acids. Trimming left V 1 base short and J 0 bases short, with 10 bases between. Germline V gene data show CDR1 as SGHTA and CDR2 as FQGNSA. This chain's CDR3 is CASSLGSAYSNQPQHF. The CDR3 DNA reads TGTGCCAGCAGCTTAGGCTCGGCGTATAGCAATCAGCCCCAGCATTTT.

CDR3 sequence: CATSRDPEVVWAFF. CDR3 bases: TGTGCCACCAGCAGAGATCCGGAAGTGGTGTGGGCTTTCTTT. The chain carries TRBV15 and TRBJ1-1; D unresolved. The V and J ends lost 0 bases and 11 bases respectively, with 16 bases between them. Germline V gene sequence: CDR1 LNHNV, CDR2 YYDKDF (reference sequence). The CDR3 sequence is 14 residues long.

V usage is TRBV5-4 and J usage is TRBJ2-7; 9 positions agree with TRBD1. The CDR3 extends over 14 amino acids. Germline V CDR1 and CDR2: SGHNT, YYREEE (reference sequence). V trimming: 4 bases; J trimming: 7 bases; junction bases outside the gene matches: 9. The CDR3 region has the DNA TGTGCCAGCAGCCTAGGGACAGGGAGAGGGGAGCAGTACTTC. It yields the protein CASSLGTGRGEQYF. Drawing the rest from reference TRBV5-4 and TRBJ2-7, the complete variable domain is ETGVTQSPTHLIKTRGQQVTLRCSSQSGHNTVSWYQQALGQGPQFIFQYYREEENGRGNFPPRFSGLQFPNYSSELNVNALELDDSALYLCASSLGTGRGEQYFGPGTRLTVT.

The genes are TRBV10-3 and TRBJ2-3; 12 nucleotides align to TRBD1. CDR1 is ENHRY and CDR2 is SYGVKD in the germline V gene. With V trimmed by 6 bases and J by 6 bases, 7 bases remained unmatched. The CDR3 covers 15 residues. CDR3 coding DNA: TGTGCCATCAGACCGGGACAGGGGGCTTCGGATACGCAGTATTTT. Amino acids: CAIRPGQGASDTQYF.

The chain employs TRBV20-1 and TRBJ2-1; 7 nucleotides line up with TRBD2. The V and J ends lost 6 bases and 8 bases, in that order; junction bases with no gene match: 4. The CDR3 totals 11 residues. Germline loops: CDR1 DFQATT, CDR2 SNEGSKA (reference sequence). CDR3 sequence (DNA): TGCAGTGCCAGGGAGGGACATGAGCAGTTCTTC. Its protein product is CSAREGHEQFF.

The chain is built from TRBV7-2 and TRBJ1-5; 7 bases are a match to TRBD1. The V segment lost 0 bases and the J segment 7 bases; nucleotides outside the gene matches: 6. There are 15 residues in the CDR3. Germline V gene lookup returns CDR1 SGHTA and CDR2 FQGNSA. The CDR3 is CASSLAATGIQPQHF. CDR3 DNA sequence: TGTGCCAGCAGCTTAGCTGCGACAGGGATCCAGCCCCAGCATTTT.

This clone was recorded a few times. The chain couples TRBV5-6 to TRBJ1-2, with D unclear. The CDR3 covers 14 residues. Deletions cut 4 bases from V and 6 bases from J, with 16 bases between. Germline lookup yields CDR1 SGHDT and CDR2 YYEEEE. CDR3 sequence (DNA): TGTGCCAGCAGCCTTCCCTGGGGTGGCAATGGCTACACCTTC. This codes for CASSLPWGGNGYTF.

J is TRBJ2-3 and V is TRBV19; 9 bases are a match to TRBD2. The germline V gene encodes CDR1 LNHDA and CDR2 SQIVND (reference sequence). The V gene end was trimmed by 3 bases and the J gene end by 1 base; junction bases not matched to a gene: 2. The CDR3 length is 15 residues. The CDR3 reads CASSMSSGGTDTQYF. In DNA, the CDR3 is TGTGCCAGTAGTATGTCTAGCGGGGGCACAGATACGCAGTATTTT.

The chain joins TRBV19 to TRBJ1-1, with D perhaps TRBD1 (6 bases). Germline values: CDR1 LNHDA, CDR2 SQIVND (reference sequence). This CDR3 region has 15 residues. The ends were cut back, 4 bases at V and 5 bases at J, with 17 bases in the middle. CDR3 bases: TGTGCCAGTAGTAAGGGTCAGGGGACTTCGACTGAAGCTTTCTTT. Its translation is CASSKGQGTSTEAFF.